This T cell receptor (beta chain) was sequenced for a study of cytomegalovirus exposure and HLA in healthy donors. The PCR was carried out with 60 Vbeta primers and 13 Jbeta primers. Sequenced by immunoSEQ multiplex PCR; TCRdb stores in-frame clones only, minus some. This listing includes about 48,000 clones. V was pared by 6 bases and J by 4 bases, with 18 bases between. The germline gives CDR1 MNHNS, CDR2 SASEGT. The CDR3 totals 15 residues. Sequenced material: PBMCs. The chain couples TRBV6-1 to TRBJ1-1; tentative D call: TRBD1 (6 bases). The origin of this receptor is a male donor in good health and CMV-seropositive. CDR3 DNA sequence: TGTGCCAGCAGGGAATTAGGACGGGGGGCCACTGAAGCTTTCTTT. It yields the protein CASRELGRGATEAFF.